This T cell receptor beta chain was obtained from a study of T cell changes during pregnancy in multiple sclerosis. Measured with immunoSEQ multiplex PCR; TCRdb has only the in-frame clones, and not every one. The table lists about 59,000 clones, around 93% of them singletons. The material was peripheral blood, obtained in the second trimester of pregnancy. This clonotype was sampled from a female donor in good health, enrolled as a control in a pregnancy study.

DNA for the CDR3: TGTGCCAGCAGCCCACCCCCGACTAGACAGGGTAATCACTATGGCTACACCTTC. Amino acid sequence: CASSPPPTRQGNHYGYTF. The V call is TRBV5-4, the J call TRBJ1-2; 7 bases align to TRBD1. The trim removed 4 bases at V and 3 bases at J, leaving 18 bases unmatched. This CDR3 contains 18 residues. From germline, CDR1 is SGHNT and CDR2 YYREEE (reference sequence).